The present T cell receptor beta chain was sequenced within a study of cytomegalovirus exposure and HLA in healthy donors. PCR amplification relied on 60 Vbeta primers (plus 13 Jbeta primers). Libraries were prepared by immunoSEQ multiplex PCR; TCRdb keeps only in-frame clonotypes and omits some of them. Of tens of thousands of clones in the sample, roughly 78% were seen once. Germline CDR1 reads SGHDT; CDR2 reads YYEEEE. With V trimmed by 1 base and J by 5 bases, 3 bases remained unmatched. The CDR3 runs 16 residues. Source material: PBMCs. V is TRBV5-6 and J is TRBJ1-6, with 10 positions matching TRBD1. The sequence was collected from a male donor in good health and CMV-seropositive. The DNA for the CDR3 is TGTGCCAGCAGCTTGAGGGACAGGGGAGATAATTCACCCCTCCACTTT. Its protein is CASSLRDRGDNSPLHF.